This T cell receptor beta chain was found in a study of blood T cells in healthy people across ages. V was pared by 4 bases and J by 4 bases, with 9 bases of the junction left unmatched. The CDR3 sequence is 15 residues long. Per germline, CDR1 SGHTA and CDR2 FQGNSA. The use of a sample-barcoded 5' primer and a J-beta primer mix characterized a second PCR of about 7 to 12 cycles. At least 2.5 million CDR3-containing paired-end reads were obtained per sample. TCRdb recomputed calls from the 5' RACE reads with MiXCR, one row per CDR3 protein. Here the sample spans hundreds of thousands of distinct CDR3 sequences, about 25% being singletons. Each donor's blood draw was around 9.2 milliliters of peripheral blood. This sample was shared with a second study, whose subject was T cells of mothers and their children.

The sequence came from a boy aged 5 to 17 in good health. The material sequenced was blood. V is TRBV7-2 and J is TRBJ2-5, with 7 bases lining up with TRBD2. The CDR3 DNA reads as TGTGCCAGCAGCTCCAGGAGACTAGCCGGAGAGACCCAGTACTTC. Amino acids: CASSSRRLAGETQYF. Looking up the rest from reference TRBV7-2 and TRBJ2-5 gives the full variable domain: GAGVSQSPSNKVTEKGKDVELRCDPISGHTALYWYRQSLGQGLEFLIYFQGNSAPDKSGLPSDRFSAERTGGSVSTLTIQRTQQEDSAVYLCASSSRRLAGETQYFGPGTRLLVL.